Following are 11 T cell receptor beta chains from one sample sequenced in a study of blood T cells in healthy people across ages. A J-beta primer mix and a sample-barcoded 5' primer were used in a second PCR of about 7 to 12 cycles. TCRdb re-called the 5' RACE reads with MiXCR, one entry per CDR3 protein. The sample lists hundreds of thousands of distinct CDR3 sequences; more than 55% were seen once. The sequenced material came from blood. These receptors were obtained from a man aged 40-55 years in good health.

The chain uses TRBV5-1 and TRBJ2-3; 7 bases are a match to TRBD2. Germline CDR1 is SGHRS and CDR2 is YFSETQ. The ends lost 4 bases at V and 3 bases at J; junction bases unmatched: 8. The CDR3 loop spans 15 amino acids. CDR3 DNA: TGCGCCAGCAGCCGGACGGGAGGACTGACAGATACGCAGTATTTT. Residues: CASSRTGGLTDTQYF.

The chain has TRBV24-1 and TRBJ2-3; possibly TRBD2 for D (5 bases). The CDR3 runs 12 residues. Trimming removed 9 bases at V and 6 bases at J, with 12 bases between. Germline V lookup: CDR1 KGHDR, CDR2 SFDVKD. Here the CDR3 reads CATASGSDTQYF. The CDR3 nucleotides are TGTGCCACCGCTTCGGGATCTGATACGCAGTATTTT.

The chain has TRBV11-3 and TRBJ2-1, with 8 nucleotides matching TRBD1. There are 14 residues in the CDR3. Germline assignment: CDR1 SGHNT and CDR2 YENEEA. V shed 3 bases, J shed 10 bases, and the junction held 8 bases outside the gene matches. The DNA for the CDR3 is TGTGCCAGCAGCTTCCAACAGGGGGGTGGAGAGCAGTTCTTC. Protein sequence: CASSFQQGGGEQFF.

This clonotype has only one observation. This chain connects TRBV27 to TRBJ2-5, with TRBD2 matching over 16 bases. The J call may be faulty, since TRBJ2-7 better matches the DNA end. Looked up from germline, CDR1 is MNHEY and CDR2 is SMNVEV (reference sequence). The CDR3 sequence is 15 residues long. The CDR3 nucleotides read TGTGCCAGCAGTCCGGGGACTAGCGGGAGGGTCGAGCAGTACTTC. It translates to CASSPGTSGRVEQYF.

The rearrangement uses TRBV9 and TRBJ2-5; 10 bases align to TRBD2. The CDR3 contains 16 residues. The germline V gene encodes CDR1 SGDLS and CDR2 YYNGEE. Trimming removed 0 bases from V and 4 bases from J; junction bases left unmatched: 6. The CDR3 protein is CASSVEAGGDTETQYF. Written as DNA, the CDR3 is TGTGCCAGCAGCGTAGAAGCGGGAGGGGATACAGAGACCCAGTACTTC. The whole variable domain, remainder taken from reference TRBV9 and TRBJ2-5, is DSGVTQTPKHLITATGQRVTLRCSPRSGDLSVYWYQQSLDQGLQFLIQYYNGEERAKGNILERFSAQQFPDLHSELNLSSLELGDSALYFCASSVEAGGDTETQYFGPGTRLLVL.

The genes are TRBV10-3 and TRBJ2-3, with 8 bases fitting TRBD1. V trimming: 3 bases; J trimming: 6 bases; junction bases outside the gene matches: 5. The germline CDR1 and CDR2 sequences are ENHRY and SYGVKD. The CDR3 contains 14 residues. CDR3 nucleotides: TGTGCCATCAGTGAACTGGACAGGGCGGATACGCAGTATTTT. It encodes CAISELDRADTQYF.

This chain's CDR3 is CASKQSRTSGGPDTQYF. The CDR3 DNA follows: TGTGCCAGCAAACAATCTCGGACTAGCGGGGGTCCCGATACGCAGTATTTT. The gene calls are TRBV6-1 and TRBJ2-3, with 13 bases matching TRBD2. CDR3 length: 17 residues. Germline values: CDR1 MNHNS, CDR2 SASEGT. Trimming removed 7 bases from V and 6 bases from J; junction bases left unmatched: 13.

This rearrangement joins TRBV9 to TRBJ2-5; D is perhaps TRBD1 (5 bases). The end of the DNA aligns better with TRBJ2-7, so the J call may be wrong. The CDR3 is 15 amino acids. CDR1 is SGDLS and CDR2 is YYNGEE in the germline V gene. The CDR3 sequence: CASSVGQQAFYEQYF. CDR3 sequence (DNA): TGTGCCAGCAGCGTAGGTCAACAGGCGTTCTACGAGCAGTACTTC.

This clonotype was counted ten times or more. This chain links TRBV7-2 with TRBJ1-5; weak D call: TRBD1 (5 bases). Germline V gene lookup returns CDR1 SGHTA and CDR2 FQGNSA. V was clipped by 5 bases and J by 6 bases, with 11 bases between them. CDR3 length: 13 amino acids. The CDR3 DNA is TGTGCCAGCAGCACGACAGTGGGTCAGCCCCAGCATTTT. Translated, it gives CASSTTVGQPQHF.

This clonotype occurred once. This sequence joins TRBV29-1 and TRBJ2-1, with 7 nucleotides matching TRBD2. The CDR3 has 14 residues. CDR1 is SQVTM, CDR2 ANQGSEA, per germline. Trimming took 4 bases from V and 3 from J; bases not matched to a gene: 6. The CDR3 DNA is TGCAGCGTTGGGGGTGTAGCGGGCTACAATGAGCAGTTCTTC. This translates into CSVGGVAGYNEQFF.

This chain uses TRBV25-1 with TRBJ1-2; no clear D. Germline V gene sequence: CDR1 MGHDK, CDR2 SYGVNS. The V gene lost 1 base and the J gene lost 3 bases, with 9 bases spanning the gap. The CDR3 runs 14 residues. This chain's CDR3 is CASSEFGLYYGYTF. Written as DNA, the CDR3 is TGTGCCAGCAGTGAATTCGGACTCTACTATGGCTACACCTTC.